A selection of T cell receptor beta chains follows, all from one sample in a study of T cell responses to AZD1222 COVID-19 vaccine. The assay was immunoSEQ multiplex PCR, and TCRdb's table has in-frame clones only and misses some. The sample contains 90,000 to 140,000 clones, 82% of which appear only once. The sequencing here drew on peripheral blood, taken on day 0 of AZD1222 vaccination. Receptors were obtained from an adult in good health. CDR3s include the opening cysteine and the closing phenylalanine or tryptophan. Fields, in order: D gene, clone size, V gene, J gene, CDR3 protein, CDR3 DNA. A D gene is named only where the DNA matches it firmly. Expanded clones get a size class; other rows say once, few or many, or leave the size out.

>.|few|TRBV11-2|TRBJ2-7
CASSLRATLPYEQYF
TGTGCCAGCAGCTTAAGAGCGACACTACCCTACGAGCAGTACTTC
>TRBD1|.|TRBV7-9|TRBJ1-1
CASRWTGGNTEAFF
TGTGCCAGCAGGTGGACAGGGGGCAACACTGAAGCTTTCTTT
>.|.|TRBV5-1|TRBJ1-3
CASSLEGGHGNTIYF
TGCGCCAGCAGCTTGGAAGGAGGGCATGGAAACACCATATATTTT
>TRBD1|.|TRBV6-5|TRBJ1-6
CASSFEGTGVSPLHF
TGTGCCAGCAGTTTCGAGGGGACAGGGGTCTCACCCCTCCACTTT
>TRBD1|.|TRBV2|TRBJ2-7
CASRATGTGLYEQYF
TGTGCCAGCAGGGCTACCGGGACAGGTTTATACGAGCAGTACTTC
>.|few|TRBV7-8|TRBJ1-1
CASSLGGLRNTEAFF
TGTGCCAGCAGCTTAGGAGGGCTAAGGAACACTGAAGCTTTCTTT
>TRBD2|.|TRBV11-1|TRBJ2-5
CASSLVAGGLQETQYF
TGTGCCAGCAGCTTAGTCGCGGGGGGCCTCCAAGAGACCCAGTACTTC
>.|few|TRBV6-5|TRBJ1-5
CASRSYSNQPQHF
TGTGCCAGCAGATCTTATAGCAATCAGCCCCAGCATTTT
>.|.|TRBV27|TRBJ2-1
CASSFFGREQFF
TGTGCCAGCAGTTTCTTCGGACGGGAGCAGTTCTTC
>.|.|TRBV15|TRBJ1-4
CATSNSAGGTEKLFF
TGTGCCACCAGCAATTCTGCGGGAGGCACCGAAAAACTGTTTTTT
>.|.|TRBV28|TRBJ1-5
CASSLSSGWGDQPQHF
TGTGCCAGCAGTTTATCCAGCGGTTGGGGGGACCAGCCCCAGCATTTT
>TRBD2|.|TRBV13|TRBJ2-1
CASSPTSGGADEQFF
TGTGCCAGCAGCCCAACTAGCGGGGGGGCCGATGAGCAGTTCTTC
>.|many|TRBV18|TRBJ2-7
CASSVGSDEQYF
TGTGCCAGCTCCGTCGGTAGCGACGAGCAGTACTTC
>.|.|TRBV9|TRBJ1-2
CASSGPDGHYGYTF
TGTGCCAGCAGCGGACCGGACGGACACTATGGCTACACCTTC
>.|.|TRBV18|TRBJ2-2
CASSPVQGNTGELFF
TGTGCCAGCTCACCAGTGCAGGGGAACACCGGGGAGCTGTTTTTT
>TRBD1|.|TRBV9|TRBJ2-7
CASSALTGGYEQYF
TGTGCCAGCAGCGCGTTGACAGGGGGCTACGAGCAGTACTTC
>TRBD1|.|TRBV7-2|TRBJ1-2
CASSLGPGGKNYGYTF
TGTGCCAGCAGCTTAGGCCCAGGGGGCAAGAACTATGGCTACACCTTC
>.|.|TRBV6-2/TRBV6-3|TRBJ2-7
CASSKQASGAHEQYF
TGTGCCAGCAGCAAACAGGCCTCGGGGGCCCACGAGCAGTACTTC
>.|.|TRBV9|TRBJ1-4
CASSDGRGNEKLFF
TGTGCCAGCTCCGACGGGAGAGGGAATGAAAAACTGTTTTTT
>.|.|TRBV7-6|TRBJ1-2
CASSSYNRAMGYTF
TGTGCCAGCAGCTCTTATAACCGTGCGATGGGCTACACCTTC
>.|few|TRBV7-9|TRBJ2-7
CASSPPMVGEQYF
TGTGCCAGCAGCCCACCTATGGTAGGCGAGCAGTACTTC
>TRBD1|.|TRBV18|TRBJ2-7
CASSPLDRGGYEQYF
TGTGCCAGCTCACCATTGGACAGGGGTGGGTACGAGCAGTACTTC
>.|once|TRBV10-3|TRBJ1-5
CAISVGVGDSNQPQHF
TGTGCCATCAGTGTGGGCGTCGGGGATAGCAATCAGCCCCAGCATTTT
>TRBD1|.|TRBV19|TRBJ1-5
CASRTGPRFNQPQHF
TGTGCCAGTAGGACAGGGCCAAGATTCAATCAGCCCCAGCATTTT
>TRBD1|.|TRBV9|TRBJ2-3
CASSGPGTGAPDTQYF
TGTGCCAGCAGCGGCCCCGGGACAGGGGCCCCAGATACGCAGTATTTT
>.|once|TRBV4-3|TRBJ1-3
CASSQGHSSGNTIYF
TGCGCCAGCAGCCAAGGACATTCCTCTGGAAACACCATATATTTT
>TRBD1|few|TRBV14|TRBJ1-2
CASSRRMGQGVYYGYTF
TGTGCCAGCAGCCGTAGGATGGGACAGGGGGTGTACTATGGCTACACCTTC
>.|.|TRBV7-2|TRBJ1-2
CASSLEVGYGLSGYTF
TGTGCCAGCAGCTTAGAAGTAGGGTACGGGCTCTCTGGCTACACCTTC
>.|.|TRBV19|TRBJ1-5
CASSIGKGNGPQHF
TGTGCCAGTAGTATTGGTAAAGGCAACGGGCCCCAGCATTTT
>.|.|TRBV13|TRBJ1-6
CASSLRQGGDNSPLHF
TGTGCCAGCAGCTTACGCCAGGGTGGGGATAATTCACCCCTCCACTTT
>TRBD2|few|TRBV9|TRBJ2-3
CASSLAGKDTQYF
TGTGCCAGCAGCCTAGCGGGGAAAGATACGCAGTATTTT
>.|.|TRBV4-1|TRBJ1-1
CASSQEGRNTEAFF
TGCGCCAGCAGCCAAGAGGGACGGAACACTGAAGCTTTCTTT
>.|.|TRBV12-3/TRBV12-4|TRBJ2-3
CASSSRDTQYF
TGTGCCAGCAGTTCTAGGGATACGCAGTATTTT
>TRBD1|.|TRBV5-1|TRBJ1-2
CASSLGGTGGTSGYTF
TGCGCCAGCAGCTTGGGTGGGACAGGGGGGACAAGTGGCTACACCTTC
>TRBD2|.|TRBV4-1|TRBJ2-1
CASRSTSGVSYNEQFF
TGCGCCAGCAGATCAACTAGCGGGGTCTCCTACAATGAGCAGTTCTTC
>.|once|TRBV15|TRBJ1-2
CATSRDVNYGYTF
TGTGCCACCAGCAGAGACGTTAACTATGGCTACACCTTC
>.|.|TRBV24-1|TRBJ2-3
CATSDSDSPRYF
TGTGCCACCAGTGACTCGGACTCCCCCCGGTATTTT